This TCR beta chain was recorded in a study of T cell changes during pregnancy in multiple sclerosis (dated by TCRdb to the late 2010s). As for the study more broadly: The study examined how the T cell repertoire changed over the course of pregnancy in women with multiple sclerosis.

Receptors were amplified or captured by the immunoSEQ multiplex PCR assay. Sourced from immuneACCESS, this table was stored by TCRdb with only in-frame sequences that have V and J called. A share of the clones is absent; for the studies checked, an unresolved V gene accounts for under half, and the remainder has no known explanation. Across this sample there are fewer than 85,000 clones, with more than 90% seen only once. The top ten hold under 2% of the sample. The CDR3 numbers 16 residues from cysteine through phenylalanine. Only the CDR3 DNA stays, 48 bases, in frame from base 1. Sequences SGDLS (CDR1) and YYNGEE (CDR2) are obtained from the germline V gene. After removal of 1 base from V and 5 bases from J, the junction retains 7 bases not matched to a gene. Note on this clone: Its antigen is not yet known. The record has no base qualities; no much larger clone is one base away.

This receptor was obtained from a female donor with multiple sclerosis, enrolled in a pregnancy study. The input for sequencing was peripheral blood, taken in the second trimester of pregnancy. This chain joins TRBV9 to TRBJ2-2; TRBD2 lines up with 8 middle nucleotides. The DNA reads as follows: TGTGCCAGCAGCGTATCGGGAGGGGGACTAACCGGGGAGCTGTTTTTT. Translation gives CASSVSGGGLTGELFF.